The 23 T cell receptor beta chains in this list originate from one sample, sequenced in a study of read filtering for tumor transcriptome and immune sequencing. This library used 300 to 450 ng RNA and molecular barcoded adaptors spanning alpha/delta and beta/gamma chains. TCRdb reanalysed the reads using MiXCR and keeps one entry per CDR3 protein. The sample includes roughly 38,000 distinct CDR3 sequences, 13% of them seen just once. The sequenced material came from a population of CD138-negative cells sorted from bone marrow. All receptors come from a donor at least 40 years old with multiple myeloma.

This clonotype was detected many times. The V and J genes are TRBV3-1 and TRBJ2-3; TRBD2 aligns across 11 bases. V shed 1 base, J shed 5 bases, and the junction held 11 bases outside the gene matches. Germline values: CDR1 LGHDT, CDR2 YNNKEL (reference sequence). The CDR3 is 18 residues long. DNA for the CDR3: TGTGCCAGCAGCCAAGCGAGGGTAGCGGGAGGGTTGGTAGATACGCAGTATTTT. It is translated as CASSQARVAGGLVDTQYF.

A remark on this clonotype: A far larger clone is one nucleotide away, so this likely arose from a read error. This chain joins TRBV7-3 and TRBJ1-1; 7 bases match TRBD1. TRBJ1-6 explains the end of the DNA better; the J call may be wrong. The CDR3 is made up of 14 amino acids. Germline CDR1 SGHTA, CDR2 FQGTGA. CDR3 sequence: CASSLGTANPPLHF. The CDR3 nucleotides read TGTGCCAGCAGCCTCGGGACAGCTAATCCACCCCTCCACTTT.

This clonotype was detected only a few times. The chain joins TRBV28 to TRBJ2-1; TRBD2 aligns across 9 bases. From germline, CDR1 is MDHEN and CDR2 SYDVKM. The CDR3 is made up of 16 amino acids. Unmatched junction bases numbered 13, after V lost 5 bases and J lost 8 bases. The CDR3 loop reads CASSPISGSGVYEQFF. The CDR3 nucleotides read TGTGCCAGCAGTCCTATTAGCGGGAGCGGGGTCTATGAGCAGTTCTTC.

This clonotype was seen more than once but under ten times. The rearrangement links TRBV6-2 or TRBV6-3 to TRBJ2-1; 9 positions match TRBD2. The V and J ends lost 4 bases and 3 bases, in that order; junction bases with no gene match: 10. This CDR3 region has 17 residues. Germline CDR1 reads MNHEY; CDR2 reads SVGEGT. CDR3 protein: CASSFRASGTRYNEQFF. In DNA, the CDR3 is TGTGCCAGCAGTTTCAGGGCTAGCGGGACCCGCTACAATGAGCAGTTCTTC.

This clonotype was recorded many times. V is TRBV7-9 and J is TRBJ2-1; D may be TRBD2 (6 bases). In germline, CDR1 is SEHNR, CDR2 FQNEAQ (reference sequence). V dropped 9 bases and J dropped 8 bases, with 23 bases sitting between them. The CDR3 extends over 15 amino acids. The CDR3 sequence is CASPDGTESRDEQFF. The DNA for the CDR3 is TGTGCCAGTCCAGACGGGACTGAATCCCGGGATGAGCAGTTCTTC.

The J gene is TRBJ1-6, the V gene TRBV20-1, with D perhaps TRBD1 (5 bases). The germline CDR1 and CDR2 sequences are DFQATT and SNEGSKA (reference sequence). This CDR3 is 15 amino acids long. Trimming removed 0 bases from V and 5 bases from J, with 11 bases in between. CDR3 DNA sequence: TGCAGTGCTAGAGATAGCGAACAGGATAATTCACCCCTCCACTTT. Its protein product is CSARDSEQDNSPLHF.

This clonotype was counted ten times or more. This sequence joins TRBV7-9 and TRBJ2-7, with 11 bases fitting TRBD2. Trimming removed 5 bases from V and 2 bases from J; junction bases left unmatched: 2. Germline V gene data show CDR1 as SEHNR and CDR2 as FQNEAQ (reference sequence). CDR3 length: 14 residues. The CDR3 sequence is CASSQTSGTYEQYF. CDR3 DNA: TGTGCCAGCAGCCAGACTAGCGGGACCTACGAGCAGTACTTC.

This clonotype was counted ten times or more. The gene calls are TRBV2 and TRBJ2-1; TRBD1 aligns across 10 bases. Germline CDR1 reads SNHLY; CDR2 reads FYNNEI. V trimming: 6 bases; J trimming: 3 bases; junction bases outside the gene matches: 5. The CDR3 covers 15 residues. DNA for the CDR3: TGTGCCAGCAGCCCCAGGACAGGGGGCTACAATGAGCAGTTCTTC. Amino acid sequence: CASSPRTGGYNEQFF.

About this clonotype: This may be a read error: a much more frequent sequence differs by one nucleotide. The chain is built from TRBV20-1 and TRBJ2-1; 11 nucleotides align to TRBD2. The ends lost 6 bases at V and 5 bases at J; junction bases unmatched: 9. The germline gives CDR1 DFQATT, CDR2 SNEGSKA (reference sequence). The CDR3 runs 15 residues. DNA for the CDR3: TGCAGTGCCGCACTAGCGGGAGATTCCCACAATGAGCAGTTCTTC. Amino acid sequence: CSAALAGDSHNEQFF.

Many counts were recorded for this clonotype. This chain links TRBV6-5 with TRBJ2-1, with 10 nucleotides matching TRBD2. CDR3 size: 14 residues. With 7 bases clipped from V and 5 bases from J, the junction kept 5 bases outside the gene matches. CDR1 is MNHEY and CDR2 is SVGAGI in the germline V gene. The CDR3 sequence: CASNGLAANNEQFF. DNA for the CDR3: TGTGCCAGCAATGGACTAGCGGCTAACAATGAGCAGTTCTTC.

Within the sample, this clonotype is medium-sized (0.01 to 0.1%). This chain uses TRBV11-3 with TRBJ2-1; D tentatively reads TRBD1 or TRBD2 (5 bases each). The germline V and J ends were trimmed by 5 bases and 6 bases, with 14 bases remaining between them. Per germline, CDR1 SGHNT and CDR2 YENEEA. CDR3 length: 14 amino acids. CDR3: CASSTSGAGNEQFF. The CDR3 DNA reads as TGTGCCAGCAGCACTAGTGGGGCCGGCAATGAGCAGTTCTTC. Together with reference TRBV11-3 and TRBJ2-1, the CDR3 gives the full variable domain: EAGVVQSPRYKIIEKKQPVAFWCNPISGHNTLYWYLQNLGQGPELLIRYENEEAVDDSQLPKDRFSAERLKGVDSTLKIQPAELGDSAVYLCASSTSGAGNEQFFGPGTRLTVL.

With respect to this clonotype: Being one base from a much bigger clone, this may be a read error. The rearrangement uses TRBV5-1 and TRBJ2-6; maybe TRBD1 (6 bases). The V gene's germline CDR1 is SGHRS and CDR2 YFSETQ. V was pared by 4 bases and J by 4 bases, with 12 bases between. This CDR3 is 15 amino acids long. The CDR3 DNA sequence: TGCGCCAGCAGCACACAGGGTTCCGGGGCCAACGTCCTGACTTTC. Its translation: CASSTQGSGANVLTF.

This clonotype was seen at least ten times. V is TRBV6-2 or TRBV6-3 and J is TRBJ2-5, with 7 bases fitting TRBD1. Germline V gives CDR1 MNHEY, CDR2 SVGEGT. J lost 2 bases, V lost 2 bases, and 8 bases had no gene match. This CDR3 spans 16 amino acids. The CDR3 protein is CASSYEVGQAQETQYF. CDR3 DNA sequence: TGTGCCAGCAGTTACGAGGTCGGACAGGCGCAAGAGACCCAGTACTTC.

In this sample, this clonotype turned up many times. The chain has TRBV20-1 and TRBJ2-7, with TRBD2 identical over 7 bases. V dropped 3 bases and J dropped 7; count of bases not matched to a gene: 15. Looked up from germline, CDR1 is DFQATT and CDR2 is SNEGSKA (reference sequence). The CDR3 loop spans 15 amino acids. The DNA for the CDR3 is TGCAGTGCTAGGGCCTTGGCGGGAGAACTCGAGGAGCAGTACTTC. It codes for CSARALAGELEEQYF.

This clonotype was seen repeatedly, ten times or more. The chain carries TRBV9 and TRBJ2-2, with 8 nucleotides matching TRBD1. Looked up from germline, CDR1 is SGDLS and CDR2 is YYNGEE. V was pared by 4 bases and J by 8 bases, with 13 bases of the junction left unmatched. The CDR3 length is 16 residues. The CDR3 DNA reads TGTGCCAGCAGCCCCCCGAATGCAGGGGGCGCAGGGGAGCTGTTTTTT. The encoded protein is CASSPPNAGGAGELFF. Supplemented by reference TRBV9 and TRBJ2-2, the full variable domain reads DSGVTQTPKHLITATGQRVTLRCSPRSGDLSVYWYQQSLDQGLQFLIQYYNGEERAKGNILERFSAQQFPDLHSELNLSSLELGDSALYFCASSPPNAGGAGELFFGEGSRLTVL.

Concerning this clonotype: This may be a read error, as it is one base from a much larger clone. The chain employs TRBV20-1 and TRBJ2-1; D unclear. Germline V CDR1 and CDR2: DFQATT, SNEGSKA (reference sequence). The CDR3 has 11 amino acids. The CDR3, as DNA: TGCACTGCTCTGGTCAACAATGAGCAGTTCTTC. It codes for CTALVNNEQFF.

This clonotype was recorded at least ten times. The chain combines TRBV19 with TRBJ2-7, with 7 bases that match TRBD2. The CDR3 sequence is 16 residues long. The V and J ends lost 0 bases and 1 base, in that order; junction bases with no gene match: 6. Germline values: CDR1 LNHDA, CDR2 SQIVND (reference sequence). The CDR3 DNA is TGTGCCAGTAGTATAGAACGCGGGAGTATATCCTACGAGCAGTACTTC. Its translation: CASSIERGSISYEQYF.

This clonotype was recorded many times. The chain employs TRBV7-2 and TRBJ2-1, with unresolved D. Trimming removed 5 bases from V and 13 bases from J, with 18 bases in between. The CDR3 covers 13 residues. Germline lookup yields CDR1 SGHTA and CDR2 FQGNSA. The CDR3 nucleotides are TGTGCCAGCAGCACACCGGGCCGCCGGCGCCAGTTCTTC. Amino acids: CASSTPGRRRQFF.

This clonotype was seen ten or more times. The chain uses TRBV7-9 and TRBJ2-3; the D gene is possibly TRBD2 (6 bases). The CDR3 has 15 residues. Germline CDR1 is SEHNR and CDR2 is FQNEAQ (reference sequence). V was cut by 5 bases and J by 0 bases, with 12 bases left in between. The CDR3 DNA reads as TGTGCCAGCAGCCCGCGGGATACTAGCACAGATACGCAGTATTTT. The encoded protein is CASSPRDTSTDTQYF.

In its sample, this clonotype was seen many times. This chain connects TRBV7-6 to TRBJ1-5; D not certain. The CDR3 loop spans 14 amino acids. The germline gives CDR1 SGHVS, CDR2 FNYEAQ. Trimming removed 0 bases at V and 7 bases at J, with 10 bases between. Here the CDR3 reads CASSLAVAGQPQHF. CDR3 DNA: TGTGCCAGCAGCTTAGCAGTAGCCGGCCAGCCCCAGCATTTT.

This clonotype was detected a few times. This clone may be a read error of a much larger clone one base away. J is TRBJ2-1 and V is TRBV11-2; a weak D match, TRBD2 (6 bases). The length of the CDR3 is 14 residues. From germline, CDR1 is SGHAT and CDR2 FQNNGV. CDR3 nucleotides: TGTGCCAGCAGACTGGGGGGAAATGACAATGGGCAGTTCTTC. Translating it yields CASRLGGNDNGQFF.

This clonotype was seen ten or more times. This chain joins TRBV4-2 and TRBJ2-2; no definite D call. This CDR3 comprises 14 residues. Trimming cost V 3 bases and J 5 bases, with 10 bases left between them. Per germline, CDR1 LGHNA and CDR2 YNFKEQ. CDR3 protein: CASSQDGDTGELFF. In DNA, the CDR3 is TGTGCCAGCAGCCAGGATGGGGATACCGGGGAGCTGTTTTTT.

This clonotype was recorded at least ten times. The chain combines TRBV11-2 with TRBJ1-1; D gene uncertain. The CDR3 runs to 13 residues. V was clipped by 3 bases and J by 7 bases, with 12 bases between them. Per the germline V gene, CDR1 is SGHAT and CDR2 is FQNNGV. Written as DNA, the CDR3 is TGTGCCAGCAGCTTTAGCAGTTTCATTGAAGCTTTCTTT. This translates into CASSFSSFIEAFF.